This is a list of T cell receptor beta chains from one sample in a study of blood T cell repertoires in COVID-19. TCRdb's copy holds only in-frame clones and misses some; the assay was immunoSEQ multiplex PCR. The sample consists of 250,000 to 300,000 clones, approximately 77% of them appearing once. What was sequenced was peripheral blood. The receptors were gathered from a woman between 18 and 30 years old with acute or convalescent COVID-19. Both conserved end residues are part of each CDR3. A D gene is named only where the DNA matches it firmly. The size entry is marked missing in some rows and otherwise reads once, few, many or a size class.

V: TRBV29-1; length: 14; size: -; D: -; J: TRBJ2-5; CDR3: CSVEFMGVESAQYF; DNA: TGCAGCGTTGAGTTTATGGGTGTGGAGTCGGCCCAGTACTTC
V: TRBV6-6; length: 17; size: -; D: TRBD1; J: TRBJ1-6; CDR3: CATRPSEDRVYNSPLHF; DNA: TGTGCCACCCGTCCATCCGAGGACAGGGTTTATAATTCACCCCTCCACTTT
V: TRBV5-1; length: 16; size: -; D: TRBD1; J: TRBJ1-1; CDR3: CASSLIGQGLNTEAFF; DNA: TGCGCCAGCAGCCTGATAGGACAGGGCCTAAACACTGAAGCTTTCTTT
V: TRBV6-2/TRBV6-3; length: 11; size: -; D: -; J: TRBJ2-3; CDR3: CASSVTYTQYF; DNA: TGTGCCAGCAGTGTTACTTATACGCAGTATTTT
V: TRBV27; length: 15; size: -; D: -; J: TRBJ1-4; CDR3: CASSVGGWPNEKLFF; DNA: TGTGCCAGCAGTGTGGGAGGGTGGCCTAATGAAAAACTGTTTTTT
V: TRBV5-5; length: 15; size: few; D: -; J: TRBJ1-6; CDR3: CASSFTGGENSPLHF; DNA: TGTGCCAGCAGCTTTACGGGGGGCGAGAACTCACCCCTCCACTTT
V: TRBV12-3/TRBV12-4; length: 13; size: -; D: TRBD1; J: TRBJ2-7; CDR3: CASSLNRGHEQYF; DNA: TGTGCCAGCAGTTTAAACAGGGGCCACGAGCAGTACTTC
V: TRBV24-1; length: 14; size: few; D: -; J: TRBJ1-5; CDR3: CATSDADRDQPQHF; DNA: TGTGCCACCAGTGATGCGGACAGAGATCAGCCCCAGCATTTT
V: TRBV4-2; length: 13; size: -; D: TRBD1; J: TRBJ1-1; CDR3: CASSPRGQTEAFF; DNA: TGTGCCAGCAGCCCACGGGGACAGACTGAAGCTTTCTTT
V: TRBV3-1/TRBV3-2; length: 18; size: once; D: TRBD2; J: TRBJ2-7; CDR3: CASSQVHPSGRTLLEQYF; DNA: TGTGCCAGCAGCCAAGTCCATCCTAGCGGGAGGACCCTCTTGGAGCAGTACTTC
V: TRBV19; length: 14; size: few; D: TRBD2; J: TRBJ2-1; CDR3: CASRSSGSYNEQFF; DNA: TGTGCCAGTAGATCTAGCGGGTCTTACAATGAGCAGTTCTTC
V: TRBV29-1; length: 12; size: -; D: -; J: TRBJ1-1; CDR3: CSAQTGGTEAFF; DNA: TGCAGCGCCCAGACAGGAGGAACTGAAGCTTTCTTT
V: TRBV3-1/TRBV3-2; length: 17; size: -; D: TRBD2; J: TRBJ2-1; CDR3: CASSPEPTSGSYNEQFF; DNA: TGTGCCAGCAGCCCCGAGCCGACTAGCGGATCCTACAATGAGCAGTTCTTC
V: TRBV27; length: 14; size: few; D: -; J: TRBJ1-1; CDR3: CASSLTVWNTEAFF; DNA: TGTGCCAGCAGTTTAACGGTCTGGAACACTGAAGCTTTCTTT
V: TRBV10-3; length: 16; size: -; D: TRBD1; J: TRBJ1-1; CDR3: CAIRTDPGQVNTEAFF; DNA: TGTGCCATCAGAACGGACCCGGGACAGGTGAACACTGAAGCTTTCTTT
V: TRBV27; length: 15; size: -; D: -; J: TRBJ2-1; CDR3: CASSLSPPNYNEQFF; DNA: TGTGCCAGCAGTCTCTCCCCTCCTAATTACAATGAGCAGTTCTTC
V: TRBV2; length: 12; size: -; D: TRBD1; J: TRBJ2-1; CDR3: CARGTDYNEQFF; DNA: TGTGCCAGGGGGACAGACTACAATGAGCAGTTCTTC
V: TRBV15; length: 18; size: -; D: TRBD2; J: TRBJ2-7; CDR3: CATSRDLGLASVPYEQYF; DNA: TGTGCCACCAGCAGAGATTTGGGACTAGCATCCGTTCCCTACGAGCAGTACTTC
V: TRBV7-8; length: 14; size: few; D: -; J: TRBJ2-1; CDR3: CASSRLGAYNEQFF; DNA: TGTGCCAGCAGCCGACTTGGGGCTTACAATGAGCAGTTCTTC
V: TRBV4-3; length: 13; size: -; D: TRBD2; J: TRBJ2-1; CDR3: CASSLRLAAEQFF; DNA: TGCGCCAGCAGCCTCCGACTAGCGGCTGAGCAGTTCTTC
V: TRBV10-3; length: 14; size: -; D: -; J: TRBJ1-2; CDR3: CAISPLSGLYGYTF; DNA: TGTGCCATCAGCCCCCTGTCTGGGCTATATGGCTACACCTTC
V: TRBV19; length: 16; size: -; D: -; J: TRBJ1-1; CDR3: CASRKTSRMANTEAFF; DNA: TGTGCCAGTAGAAAAACCTCTAGGATGGCGAACACTGAAGCTTTCTTT
V: TRBV28; length: 15; size: -; D: TRBD2; J: TRBJ2-7; CDR3: CASSPRTSGSVEQYF; DNA: TGTGCCAGCAGTCCCCGGACTAGCGGGAGTGTCGAGCAGTACTTC
V: TRBV2; length: 11; size: -; D: -; J: TRBJ2-1; CDR3: CASMYYNEQFF; DNA: TGTGCCAGCATGTACTACAATGAGCAGTTCTTC
V: TRBV5-6; length: 14; size: -; D: -; J: TRBJ1-6; CDR3: CASSLTGLDSPLHF; DNA: TGTGCCAGCAGCTTGACAGGGTTAGATTCACCCCTCCACTTT
V: TRBV6-6; length: 14; size: -; D: -; J: TRBJ2-5; CDR3: CASSYRVAQETQYF; DNA: TGTGCCAGCAGTTACAGAGTTGCACAAGAGACCCAGTACTTC
V: TRBV9; length: 16; size: -; D: -; J: TRBJ2-3; CDR3: CASSVLAGLGTDTQYF; DNA: TGTGCCAGCAGCGTTTTAGCCGGCCTGGGCACAGATACGCAGTATTTT
V: TRBV29-1; length: 14; size: -; D: TRBD2; J: TRBJ2-1; CDR3: CSVAVAGVDNEQFF; DNA: TGCAGCGTTGCAGTAGCGGGAGTAGACAATGAGCAGTTCTTC
V: TRBV6-6; length: 12; size: -; D: -; J: TRBJ2-1; CDR3: CASSYSASEQFF; DNA: TGTGCCAGCAGTTACAGCGCAAGTGAGCAGTTCTTC
V: TRBV10-3; length: 19; size: -; D: TRBD2; J: TRBJ2-1; CDR3: CAISDGGLAGSTVSYPQFF; DNA: TGTGCCATCAGTGATGGGGGACTAGCGGGATCCACCGTGTCTTATCCCCAGTTCTTC
V: TRBV19; length: 15; size: -; D: TRBD1; J: TRBJ1-5; CDR3: CASSTGDTGNQPQHF; DNA: TGTGCCAGTTCCACAGGGGATACTGGCAATCAGCCCCAGCATTTT
V: TRBV7-9; length: 15; size: few; D: TRBD2; J: TRBJ2-1; CDR3: CASSLIAGERDEQFF; DNA: TGTGCCAGCAGCCTAATAGCGGGAGAGCGGGATGAGCAGTTCTTC
V: TRBV28; length: 14; size: -; D: -; J: TRBJ2-7; CDR3: CTSSGRGLEHEQYF; DNA: TGTACCAGCAGTGGACGCGGACTCGAACACGAGCAGTACTTC
V: TRBV18; length: 13; size: -; D: -; J: TRBJ1-2; CDR3: CASSPTGIYGYTF; DNA: TGTGCCAGCTCACCCACAGGGATCTATGGCTACACCTTC
V: TRBV28; length: 16; size: -; D: TRBD1; J: TRBJ2-5; CDR3: CASSFPPGGQAETQYF; DNA: TGTGCCAGCAGTTTCCCCCCAGGGGGCCAGGCGGAGACCCAGTACTTC
V: TRBV7-6; length: 18; size: once; D: TRBD1; J: TRBJ1-4; CDR3: CASSSGQGAFVTNEKLFF; DNA: TGTGCCAGCAGCTCCGGACAGGGGGCGTTTGTAACTAATGAAAAACTGTTTTTT
V: TRBV7-2; length: 16; size: -; D: -; J: TRBJ2-5; CDR3: CASSLSLSGVGETQYF; DNA: TGTGCCAGCAGCTTAAGTTTGTCAGGGGTTGGGGAGACCCAGTACTTC
V: TRBV7-7; length: 15; size: -; D: TRBD2; J: TRBJ2-1; CDR3: CASSLAAGGPNEQFF; DNA: TGTGCTAGCAGCTTAGCCGCGGGAGGGCCCAATGAGCAGTTCTTC
V: TRBV24-1; length: 16; size: once; D: TRBD2; J: TRBJ2-1; CDR3: CATSAGSGRALNEQFF; DNA: TGTGCCACCAGTGCCGGTAGCGGGAGGGCCTTGAATGAGCAGTTCTTC